There are a few counts of the clone carrying this T cell receptor (beta chain). Each participant's cohort was designated according to participant-reported clinical history. Germline trimming cut 5 bases from V and 8 bases from J; bases unmatched to any gene: 19. Looked up from germline, CDR1 is LGHNT and CDR2 is FRNRAP. The CDR3 length is 18 residues. This sample is drawn from a study of blood T cell repertoires in COVID-19. Study in general: T cells, B-cell-depleted T cells, or PBMCs supplied cDNA or gDNA.

Using immunoSEQ multiplex PCR, the repertoire was profiled, and TCRdb retains in-frame clones only, with some absent. The data show just over 300,000 clones, 87% seen once. This chain connects TRBV12-5 to TRBJ1-4; 8 bases agree with TRBD1. The sequenced sample consisted of PBMCs or T cells enriched from blood (not recorded which). The receptor comes from a woman under 30 who had recovered from COVID-19. The chain's CDR3 is CASGLPYTRQGLGEKLFF. Written as DNA, the CDR3 is TGTGCTAGTGGTCTTCCTTATACTAGACAGGGGCTCGGGGAAAAACTGTTTTTT.